The entry below describes one T cell receptor (beta chain). This receptor's antigen is unknown. Base quality data are lacking; no much larger clone is found one base away. This sample is drawn from a study of OX40 agonist ivuxolimab in advanced cancers. General notes on the study: Ivuxolimab was a fully human IgG2 agonistic monoclonal antibody targeting the costimulatory receptor OX40 (CD134). Intravenous ivuxolimab was administered to patients every 2 weeks at six dose levels: 0.01, 0.1, 0.3, 1.5, 3 and 10 mg/kg. Of the approximately 54 dose-escalation patients, hepatocellular carcinoma was present in roughly 19, melanoma in approximately 15, renal cell carcinoma in 9 and head and neck cancer in 9. In the dose-escalation cohort, 75% to 90% of patients were male, and the mean age was 60 years with a range of roughly 20 to 79. Patients were allowed to have had prior anti-PD-1, anti-PD-L1 or anti-CTLA-4 therapy, and 40% to 45% of the dose-escalation patients had previously received checkpoint inhibitors. Partial responses occurred in three dose-escalation patients: two with cutaneous melanoma and one with hepatocellular carcinoma. The purpose of peripheral TCRbeta sequencing was to test whether ivuxolimab changed TCR sequence diversity and led to clonal T-cell expansion. The paper covers the monotherapy dose-escalation part of the phase I ivuxolimab trial, which included N = 52 patients. Study-level results and caveats: The antigen specificity of the clonally expanded peripheral T cells was not determined. After ivuxolimab, expanded clones were on average more numerous among CD8+ T cells than among CD4+ T cells. Low levels of normalized T-cell clonal expansion were also seen in some nonresponding patients. In the 0.1-3.0 mg/kg groups, partial responders were among the patients with the lowest normalized peripheral clonal expansion, particularly in CD8+ T cells. At doses of 0.1 to 3.0 mg/kg, clonal expansion of both CD4+ and CD8+ blood T cells was observed from baseline to week 6.

CDR3 length: 15 amino acids, cysteine to phenylalanine. Of all the DNA, just the CDR3 is kept, 45 bases in frame from base 1. The germline V end is reduced by 5 bases and the J end by 5 bases; junction bases left unmatched: 7. For CDR1 and CDR2, the germline V gene lists SGHTA and FQGNSA. Patients with a history of autoimmune disease or receiving systemic immunosuppression were excluded from the trial. Peripheral blood for TCR sequencing was drawn from every dose cohort at baseline, at cycle 4 day 1 and at cycle 7 day 1. The samples were taken from a phase I, first-in-human, multicenter, open-label dose-escalation trial of ivuxolimab. Adults with locally advanced or metastatic melanoma, renal cell carcinoma, hepatocellular carcinoma or head and neck squamous cell carcinoma were enrolled in the trial. Before TCR sequencing, CD4+ T cells and CD8+ T cells were sorted from peripheral blood as separate populations.

For sequencing of the TCRbeta CDR3 region, genomic DNA was extracted from the sorted cells. The immunoSEQ Assay was used to sequence the TCRbeta CDR3 regions. TCRdb took this table from immuneACCESS and kept in-frame rearrangements with V and J called. Such tables lack part of the clones; where checked against another copy, unresolved V genes explain under half of the gap, and the rest is unexplained. In this sample the table shows over 70,000 clones, around 90% of which occur a single time. Around 0.35% of the sample is taken by the ten largest. The material was CD4+ or CD8+ T cells sorted from blood, obtained in a trial of the OX40 agonist ivuxolimab. The chain joins TRBV7-2 to TRBJ2-1; 9 of the junction bases match TRBD1. The TCR comes from an adult with an advanced solid tumor such as melanoma, head and neck, liver or kidney cancer. In nucleotides, the sequence is TGTGCCAGCAGCCAGGGGACAGGGTTCCACAATGAGCAGTTCTTC. It encodes CASSQGTGFHNEQFF. When the CDR3 is completed using the reference TRBV7-2 and TRBJ2-1 genes on either side, the full variable domain is GAGVSQSPSNKVTEKGKDVELRCDPISGHTALYWYRQSLGQGLEFLIYFQGNSAPDKSGLPSDRFSAERTGGSVSTLTIQRTQQEDSAVYLCASSQGTGFHNEQFFGPGTRLTVL.